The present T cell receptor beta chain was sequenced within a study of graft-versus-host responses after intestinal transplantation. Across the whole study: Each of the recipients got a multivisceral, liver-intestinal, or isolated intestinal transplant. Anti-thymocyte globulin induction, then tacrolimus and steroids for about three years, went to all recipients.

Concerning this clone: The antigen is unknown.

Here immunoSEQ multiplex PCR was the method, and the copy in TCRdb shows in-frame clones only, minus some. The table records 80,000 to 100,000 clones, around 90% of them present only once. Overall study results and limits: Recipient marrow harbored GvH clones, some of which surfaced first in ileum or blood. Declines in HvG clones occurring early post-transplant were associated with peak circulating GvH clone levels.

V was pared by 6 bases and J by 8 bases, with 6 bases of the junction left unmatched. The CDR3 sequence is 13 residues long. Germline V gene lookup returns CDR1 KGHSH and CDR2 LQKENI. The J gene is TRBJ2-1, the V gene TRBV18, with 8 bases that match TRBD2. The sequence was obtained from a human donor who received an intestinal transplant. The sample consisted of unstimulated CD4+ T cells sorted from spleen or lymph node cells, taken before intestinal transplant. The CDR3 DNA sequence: TGTGCCAGCTCCCCCGGCGGGGGGTATGAGCAGTTCTTC. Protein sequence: CASSPGGGYEQFF.